The clone carrying this TCR beta chain was detected once. Libraries were prepared by immunoSEQ multiplex PCR; TCRdb keeps only in-frame clonotypes and omits some of them. The sample contains 110,000 to 150,000 clones, over 85% of which appear only once. The record originates from a study of T cell responses to AZD1222 COVID-19 vaccine. Germline loops: CDR1 MNHNS, CDR2 SASEGT. Deletions cut 2 bases from V and 2 bases from J, with 12 bases between. This CDR3 comprises 15 residues. The origin of this receptor is an adult in good health. The sample in question was peripheral blood, obtained on day 0 of AZD1222 vaccination. The rearrangement links TRBV6-1 to TRBJ1-1; D is perhaps TRBD1 (6 bases). The CDR3 DNA is TGTGCCAGCAGTGAATTGGGGGGGCTCAACACTGAAGCTTTCTTT. It translates to CASSELGGLNTEAFF.